A single sample is the source of the 27 T cell receptor beta chains below, sequenced in a study of blood T cell repertoires in COVID-19. The data were produced by immunoSEQ multiplex PCR, yet TCRdb's version contains in-frame clones alone and is incomplete. The sample carries some 250,000 clones, approximately 86% recorded once. The specimen sequenced was peripheral blood. Source of these receptors: a woman younger than 45 who had recovered from COVID-19.

The J gene is TRBJ2-1, the V gene TRBV7-2; 12 bases fit TRBD2. The germline gives CDR1 SGHTA, CDR2 FQGNSA. The CDR3 totals 15 residues. V gave up 3 bases and J gave up 7 bases; unmatched junction bases: 4. Here the CDR3 DNA reads TGTGCCAGCAGCTTTTTCACTAGCGGGGGGAATGAGCAGTTCTTC. Protein sequence: CASSFFTSGGNEQFF.

The chain uses TRBV7-3 and TRBJ2-1; 9 bases agree with TRBD1. Germline values: CDR1 SGHTA, CDR2 FQGTGA. V lost 4 bases, J lost 7 bases, and 11 bases stayed unmatched. This CDR3 is built from 16 residues. The CDR3 bases are TGTGCCAGCAGCTCCTACGGGACAGGGTTTCTTAATGAGCAGTTCTTC. Amino acid sequence: CASSSYGTGFLNEQFF.

The chain links TRBV19 to TRBJ2-1; 11 bases line up with TRBD1. CDR1 is LNHDA, CDR2 SQIVND, per germline (reference sequence). After removal of 4 bases from V and 5 bases from J, the junction contained 7 bases not matched to a gene. CDR3 length: 16 residues. In DNA, the CDR3 is TGTGCCAGTAGTACCGTCCGGGACAGGGGGGACAATGAGCAGTTCTTC. The encoded protein is CASSTVRDRGDNEQFF.

The chain is built from TRBV4-2 and TRBJ2-7, with 9 positions matching TRBD1. Germline-derived CDR1 and CDR2 are LGHNA and YNFKEQ. V trimming: 4 bases; J trimming: 2 bases; junction bases outside the gene matches: 9. CDR3 length: 16 amino acids. As DNA, the CDR3 is TGTGCCAGCAGCCCTCCAGACAGGGGGGTAGCCTACGAGCAGTACTTC. The encoded protein is CASSPPDRGVAYEQYF.

J is TRBJ1-6 and V is TRBV11-2; D possibly corresponds to TRBD1 (5 bases). The CDR3 has 16 residues. V shed 4 bases and J shed 7 bases, with 17 bases lying between them. Per germline, CDR1 SGHAT and CDR2 FQNNGV. DNA of the CDR3: TGTGCCAGCAGCTCCTCCCCTGGGGCTGAGAATTCACCCCTCCACTTT. Residues: CASSSSPGAENSPLHF.

CDR3 coding DNA: TGTGCCAGCTCACGAAAAGCGGGGGCAGCTTTTCAGTTCTTC. This translates into CASSRKAGAAFQFF. The rearrangement links TRBV18 to TRBJ2-1; 8 bases line up with TRBD2. The CDR3 runs 14 residues. Germline values: CDR1 KGHSH, CDR2 LQKENI. The J segment lost 13 bases and the V segment lost 4 bases, leaving 12 bases of the junction unmatched.

The V call is TRBV11-2, the J call TRBJ1-4; 7 positions agree with TRBD1. V trimming: 5 bases; J trimming: 3 bases; junction bases outside the gene matches: 3. The CDR3 is 14 amino acids. CDR1 and CDR2 from the germline V gene are SGHAT and FQNNGV. The CDR3 DNA follows: TGTGCCAGCAGCCACAGGGGAGCTAATGAAAAACTGTTTTTT. This gives the protein CASSHRGANEKLFF.

The gene calls are TRBV7-9 and TRBJ2-7, with a possible D match to TRBD1 (5 bases). Trimming stripped 0 bases from V and 2 bases from J, with 5 bases between. This CDR3 region has 13 residues. Germline V gene lookup returns CDR1 SEHNR and CDR2 FQNEAQ (reference sequence). The CDR3 loop reads CASSLAGAYEQYF. CDR3 bases: TGTGCCAGCAGCTTAGCAGGGGCCTACGAGCAGTACTTC.

The rearrangement uses TRBV5-4 and TRBJ2-1; 7 positions match TRBD1. Germline assignment: CDR1 SGHNT and CDR2 YYREEE (reference sequence). Germline trimming cut 5 bases from V and 7 bases from J; bases unmatched to any gene: 12. The length of the CDR3 is 15 residues. Here the CDR3 reads CASSHTRDRGNEQFF. As DNA, the CDR3 is TGTGCCAGCAGTCACACCCGGGACAGAGGAAATGAGCAGTTCTTC. Variable domain in full (rest from reference TRBV5-4 and TRBJ2-1): ETGVTQSPTHLIKTRGQQVTLRCSSQSGHNTVSWYQQALGQGPQFIFQYYREEENGRGNFPPRFSGLQFPNYSSELNVNALELDDSALYLCASSHTRDRGNEQFFGPGTRLTVL.

The CDR3 sequence: CASSILAGVSGELFF. CDR3 coding DNA: TGCGCCAGCAGCATACTAGCGGGGGTATCCGGGGAGCTGTTTTTT. J is TRBJ2-2 and V is TRBV5-1; 11 nucleotides align to TRBD2. The V segment lost 4 bases and the J segment 6 bases; nucleotides outside the gene matches: 5. This CDR3 comprises 15 residues. Germline CDR1 is SGHRS and CDR2 is YFSETQ. The variable domain in full, completed from reference TRBV5-1 and TRBJ2-2, reads KAGVTQTPRYLIKTRGQQVTLSCSPISGHRSVSWYQQTPGQGLQFLFEYFSETQRNKGNFPGRFSGRQFSNSRSEMNVSTLELGDSALYLCASSILAGVSGELFFGEGSRLTVL.

This rearrangement joins TRBV5-5 to TRBJ2-5; possibly TRBD1 for D (6 bases). V was trimmed by 2 bases and J by 3 bases, leaving 14 bases between them. The CDR3 has 15 amino acids. Germline V gives CDR1 SGHKS, CDR2 YYEKEE (reference sequence). This CDR3 reads CASSFLGQPEETQYF. CDR3 nucleotide sequence: TGTGCCAGCAGCTTCCTAGGACAGCCTGAAGAGACCCAGTACTTC.

This chain links TRBV9 with TRBJ2-7, with D possibly TRBD2 on 6 matching bases. The ends were cut back, 0 bases at V and 7 bases at J, with 11 bases in the middle. This CDR3 has 13 amino acids. Germline V CDR1 and CDR2: SGDLS, YYNGEE. CDR3 in amino acids: CASSVVQGGEQYF. The CDR3 nucleotides read TGTGCCAGCAGCGTAGTTCAGGGAGGAGAGCAGTACTTC.

V gene TRBV3-1 (or the pseudogene TRBV3-2) combines with J gene TRBJ2-6; the D gene is possibly TRBD2 (6 bases). Trimming removed 0 bases at V and 0 bases at J, with 9 bases between. This CDR3 is 17 amino acids long. Germline CDR1 LGHDT, CDR2 YNNKEL (reference sequence). CDR3 in DNA: TGTGCCAGCAGCCAAGAACGGGGGAGCTCTGGGGCCAACGTCCTGACTTTC. Translation: CASSQERGSSGANVLTF.

This clone was found a few times. This chain connects TRBV7-6 to TRBJ1-2; D is ambiguous. The CDR3 is 13 amino acids. Germline loops: CDR1 SGHVS, CDR2 FNYEAQ. V was trimmed by 0 bases and J by 8 bases, leaving 10 bases between them. The CDR3 reads CASSLAVLEGYTF. CDR3 nucleotide sequence: TGTGCCAGCAGCTTAGCGGTGTTAGAGGGCTACACCTTC.

The genes are TRBV14 and TRBJ2-4, with TRBD1 as a possible D gene (5 bases). Germline CDR1 reads SGHDN; CDR2 reads FVKESK. The germline V and J ends were trimmed by 1 base and 2 bases, with 9 bases remaining between them. The CDR3 length is 15 residues. Here the CDR3 reads CASSQGTKTKNIQYF. The CDR3 nucleotides are TGTGCCAGCAGCCAAGGGACAAAAACCAAAAACATTCAGTACTTC. Full variable domain (outside the CDR3, taken from reference TRBV14 and TRBJ2-4): EAGVTQFPSHSVIEKGQTVTLRCDPISGHDNLYWYRRVMGKEIKFLLHFVKESKQDESGMPNNRFLAERTGGTYSTLKVQPAELEDSGVYFCASSQGTKTKNIQYFGAGTRLSVL.

The chain is built from TRBV19 and TRBJ1-2, with TRBD1 identical over 8 bases. The CDR3 length is 13 residues. After removal of 5 bases from V and 6 bases from J, the junction contained 5 bases not matched to a gene. The germline V gene encodes CDR1 LNHDA and CDR2 SQIVND (reference sequence). The CDR3 DNA sequence: TGTGCCAGTAGTTTCCGGACAGGGAATGGCTACACCTTC. This sequence encodes CASSFRTGNGYTF. The variable domain in full, with the rest retrieved from reference TRBV19 and TRBJ1-2, is DGGITQSPKYLFRKEGQNVTLSCEQNLNHDAMYWYRQDPGQGLRLIYYSQIVNDFQKGDIAEGYSVSREKKESFPLTVTSAQKNPTAFYLCASSFRTGNGYTFGSGTRLTVV.

This chain links TRBV10-3 with TRBJ1-3, with D maybe TRBD1 (5 bases). Germline V gene data show CDR1 as ENHRY and CDR2 as SYGVKD. Trimming stripped 7 bases from V and 3 bases from J, with 7 bases between. This CDR3 contains 12 residues. The CDR3 sequence is CAINQGGNTIYF. CDR3 sequence (DNA): TGTGCCATCAATCAGGGTGGAAACACCATATATTTT.

V gene TRBV5-5 combines with J gene TRBJ2-1; D possibly corresponds to TRBD1 (5 bases). The CDR3 contains 17 residues. The germline V gene has CDR1 SGHKS and CDR2 YYEKEE (reference sequence). The ends were cut back, 2 bases at V and 0 bases at J, with 15 bases in the middle. DNA of the CDR3: TGTGCCAGCAGCTTCGTTCAGGGCTTCATCTCCTACAATGAGCAGTTCTTC. It specifies CASSFVQGFISYNEQFF.

This rearrangement joins TRBV7-9 to TRBJ1-5; TRBD1 is a possible D gene (5 bases). Germline assignment: CDR1 SEHNR and CDR2 FQNEAQ (reference sequence). CDR3 length equals 17 residues. The V end lost 1 base, the J end lost 0 bases, and 13 bases lay between the germline ends. CDR3 loop: CASSLGRQPNSNQPQHF. DNA of the CDR3: TGTGCCAGCAGCTTAGGCAGACAGCCTAATAGCAATCAGCCCCAGCATTTT.

V usage is TRBV19 and J usage is TRBJ1-5, with D perhaps TRBD1 (5 bases). CDR1 LNHDA and CDR2 SQIVND come from the germline V gene (reference sequence). V was cut by 11 bases and J by 2 bases, with 16 bases left in between. This CDR3 is 14 amino acids long. CDR3 in amino acids: CAAQKRGGNQPQHF. DNA for the CDR3: TGTGCCGCCCAGAAAAGGGGTGGCAATCAGCCCCAGCATTTT.

The chain has TRBV7-3 and TRBJ1-5; 9 bases match TRBD1. Germline values: CDR1 SGHTA, CDR2 FQGTGA. V shed 5 bases and J 2 bases; nucleotides not matched to a gene: 10. CDR3 length equals 17 residues. In nucleotides, the CDR3 is TGTGCCAGCAGCGCCCCGGGACAGGGTAGAGGCAATCAGCCCCAGCATTTT. This encodes CASSAPGQGRGNQPQHF.

The genes are TRBV27 and TRBJ1-2; TRBD1 matches at 7 bases. Trimming removed 6 bases from V and 7 bases from J; junction bases left unmatched: 8. Germline CDR1 is MNHEY and CDR2 is SMNVEV (reference sequence). The CDR3 loop spans 13 amino acids. The DNA for the CDR3 is TGTGCCAGCAGATGGGACAGTCGGGGTGGCTACACCTTC. Amino acids: CASRWDSRGGYTF.

The V and J genes are TRBV12-5 and TRBJ2-1; TRBD1 aligns across 10 bases. Germline CDR1 is LGHNT and CDR2 is FRNRAP. The CDR3 runs to 14 residues. Trimming cost V 7 bases and J 4 bases; bases outside gene matches: 4. CDR3 DNA sequence: TGTGCTAGTGACCCGGGACAGGGGTACAATGAGCAGTTCTTC. As protein: CASDPGQGYNEQFF.

This clone was observed once. The chain recombines TRBV7-9 with TRBJ2-5, with D maybe TRBD2 (6 bases). The CDR3 loop spans 16 amino acids. Trimming removed 4 bases from V and 1 base from J, with 16 bases in between. The germline V gene has CDR1 SEHNR and CDR2 FQNEAQ (reference sequence). CDR3 DNA: TGTGCCAGCAGCTCCCGGAGGGGACCGATCCAAGAGACCCAGTACTTC. Translation gives CASSSRRGPIQETQYF.

The chain carries TRBV2 and TRBJ2-3, with D perhaps TRBD2 (6 bases). Trimming removed 1 base from V and 6 bases from J, with 14 bases in between. The length of the CDR3 is 15 residues. CDR1 is SNHLY and CDR2 is FYNNEI in the germline V gene. This CDR3 is CASSEDGGAADTQYF. CDR3 nucleotide sequence: TGTGCCAGCAGTGAAGATGGAGGGGCGGCGGATACGCAGTATTTT.

The rearrangement links TRBV5-1 to TRBJ1-2; maybe TRBD1 (5 bases). The CDR3 has 13 amino acids. The V and J ends lost 5 bases and 4 bases respectively, with 12 bases between them. Germline V gene lookup returns CDR1 SGHRS and CDR2 YFSETQ. The CDR3 is CASSRQHGYGYTF. In DNA, the CDR3 is TGCGCCAGCAGTAGACAGCACGGCTATGGCTACACCTTC.

J is TRBJ1-1 and V is TRBV5-4; 7 bases match TRBD1. Germline trimming cut 4 bases from V and 3 bases from J; bases unmatched to any gene: 6. Germline V gene data show CDR1 as SGHNT and CDR2 as YYREEE (reference sequence). The CDR3 totals 14 residues. CDR3 residues: CASSTIRGDTEAFF. For the CDR3, the DNA is TGTGCCAGCAGCACGATCAGGGGGGACACTGAAGCTTTCTTT. Full variable domain (rest looked up from reference TRBV5-4 and TRBJ1-1): ETGVTQSPTHLIKTRGQQVTLRCSSQSGHNTVSWYQQALGQGPQFIFQYYREEENGRGNFPPRFSGLQFPNYSSELNVNALELDDSALYLCASSTIRGDTEAFFGQGTRLTVV.